Sequencing of this T cell receptor (beta chain) was carried out in a study of OX40 agonist ivuxolimab in advanced cancers. Study details: Intravenous ivuxolimab at 0.01 to 10 mg/kg was given to patients every 2 weeks. Past anti-PD-1, anti-PD-L1 or anti-CTLA-4 therapy was accepted, and around 40% had received some. Cohort: about 82% men, mean age about 60, aged roughly 23 to 79.

This CDR3 has 14 amino acids. CDR1 is WSHSY and CDR2 is SAAADI in the germline V gene. The J segment lost 6 bases and the V segment lost 4 bases, leaving 5 bases of the junction unmatched. The method was immunoSEQ multiplex PCR; TCRdb's version includes in-frame clones alone and lacks a portion of them. The sample yields 74,000 or so clones, around 90% seen once. The clonotype originates from an adult with an advanced solid tumor such as melanoma, head and neck, liver or kidney cancer. This specimen was CD4+ or CD8+ T cells sorted from blood, taken in a trial of the OX40 agonist ivuxolimab. The V gene is TRBV10-2, the J gene TRBJ2-1, with TRBD2 matching 8 bases. This CDR3 reads CASSVRGGRNEQFF. The CDR3 DNA reads TGCGCCAGCAGTGTACGGGGGGGACGCAATGAGCAGTTCTTC.